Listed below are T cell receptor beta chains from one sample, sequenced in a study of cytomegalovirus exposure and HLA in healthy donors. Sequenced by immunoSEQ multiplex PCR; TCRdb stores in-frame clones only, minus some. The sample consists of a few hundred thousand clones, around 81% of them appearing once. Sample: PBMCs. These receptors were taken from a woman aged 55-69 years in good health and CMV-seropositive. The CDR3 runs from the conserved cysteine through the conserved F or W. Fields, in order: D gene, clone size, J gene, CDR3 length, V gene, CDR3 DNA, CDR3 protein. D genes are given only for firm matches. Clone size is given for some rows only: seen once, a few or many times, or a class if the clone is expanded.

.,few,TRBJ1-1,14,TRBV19,TGTGCCAGTAGTATAGTAGGAGAAAGAGCTGAAGCTTTCTTT,CASSIVGERAEAFF
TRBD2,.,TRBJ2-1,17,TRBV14,TGTGCCAGCAGCCGAGGACTAGCGGGCGCCTCCTACAATGAGCAGTTCTTC,CASSRGLAGASYNEQFF
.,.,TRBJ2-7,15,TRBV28,TGTGCCAGCAGTTTAGGGGCTGCGGATACCTACGAGCAGTACTTC,CASSLGAADTYEQYF
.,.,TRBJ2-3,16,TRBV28,TGTGCCAGCAGTTTAAGGGCCTACAGGCGGGGAGTTTCGCAGTATTTT,CASSLRAYRRGVSQYF
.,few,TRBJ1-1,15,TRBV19,TGTGCCAGTAGTATAGACCTGGACAGGAACACTGAAGCTTTCTTT,CASSIDLDRNTEAFF
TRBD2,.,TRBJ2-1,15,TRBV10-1,TGCGCCAGCAGTGATATAGCGGGGCCCTACAATGAGCAGTTCTTC,CASSDIAGPYNEQFF
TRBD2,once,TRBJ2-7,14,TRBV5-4,TGTGCCAGCAGCAACGGACTAGCGGCTTACGAGCAGTACTTC,CASSNGLAAYEQYF
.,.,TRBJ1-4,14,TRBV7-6,TGTGCCAGCAGCTTAAACAGGGCAGGTGAAAAACTGTTTTTT,CASSLNRAGEKLFF
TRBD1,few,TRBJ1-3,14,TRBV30,TGTGCCTGGAGTCGGGACAGCTCTGGAAACACCATATATTTT,CAWSRDSSGNTIYF
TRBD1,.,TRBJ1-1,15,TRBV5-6,TGTGCCAGCAGCTTGCTCGACAGGGGGAACACTGAAGCTTTCTTT,CASSLLDRGNTEAFF
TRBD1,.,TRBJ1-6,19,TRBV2,TGTGCCAGCCGAGGCGCTGATCGACAGGGGCTTTCCTATAATTCACCCCTCCACTTT,CASRGADRQGLSYNSPLHF
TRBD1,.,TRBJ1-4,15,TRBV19,TGTGCCAGTAGAGATCGACAGGGGTTGAGTGAAAAACTGTTTTTT,CASRDRQGLSEKLFF
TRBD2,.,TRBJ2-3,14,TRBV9,TGTGCCAGCAGCCGTAGCGGGAGCACAGATACGCAGTATTTT,CASSRSGSTDTQYF
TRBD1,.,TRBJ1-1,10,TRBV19,TGTGCAGCAATCGGGCAGGGGGTTTTCTTT,CAAIGQGVFF
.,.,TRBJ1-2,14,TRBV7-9,TGTGCCAGCAGCTTACTTTTTAGGGGCGGTGGCTACACCTTC,CASSLLFRGGGYTF
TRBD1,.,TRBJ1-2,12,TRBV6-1,TGTGCCAGCAGACTCGGACAGGGGGGCTACACCTTC,CASRLGQGGYTF
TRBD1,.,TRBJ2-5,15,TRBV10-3,TGTGCCATCAGCCCCGGACAGGGTACACAAGAGACCCAGTACTTC,CAISPGQGTQETQYF
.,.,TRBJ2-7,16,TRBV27,TGTGCCAGCAGTCCATCCCTACAGGGAGCAACCTACGAGCAGTACTTC,CASSPSLQGATYEQYF
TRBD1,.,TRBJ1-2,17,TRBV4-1,TGCGCCAGCAGCCAGAGTGCCGGGACAGGCTGGTACTATGGCTACACCTTC,CASSQSAGTGWYYGYTF
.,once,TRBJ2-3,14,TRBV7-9,TGTGCCAGCAGCGCAGGAGACTACACCAATACGCAGTATTTT,CASSAGDYTNTQYF
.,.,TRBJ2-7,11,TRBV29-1,TGCAGCGTTGGTCCAGAGGGCGAGCAGTACTTC,CSVGPEGEQYF
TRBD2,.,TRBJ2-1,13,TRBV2,TGTGCCAGACGGACTAGCGGAAACAATGAGCAGTTCTTC,CARRTSGNNEQFF
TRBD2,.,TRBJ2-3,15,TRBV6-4,TGTGCCAGCAGACCAGAAGCGGGAGCGGGGGATACGCAGTATTTT,CASRPEAGAGDTQYF
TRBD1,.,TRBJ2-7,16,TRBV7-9,TGTTCCAGCAGCTTGAGACGAGGACAGGGAGCCTACGAGCAGTACTTC,CSSSLRRGQGAYEQYF
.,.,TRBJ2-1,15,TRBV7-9,TGTGCCAGCAGCCAACCAGGGATCTCCTACAATGAGCAGTTCTTC,CASSQPGISYNEQFF
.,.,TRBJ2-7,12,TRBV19,TGTGCCAGTAGTAGAAACAACTACGAGCAGTACTTC,CASSRNNYEQYF
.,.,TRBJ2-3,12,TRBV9,TGTGCCAGCAGCGTAGGGGAGAGGATGCAGTATTTT,CASSVGERMQYF
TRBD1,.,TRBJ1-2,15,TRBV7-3,TGTGCCAGCAGCTTACCGGCAGGGGGCGACTATGGCTACACCTTC,CASSLPAGGDYGYTF
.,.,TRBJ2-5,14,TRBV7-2,TGTGCCAGCAGCTTAGGTTTCAAACAAGAGACCCAGTACTTC,CASSLGFKQETQYF
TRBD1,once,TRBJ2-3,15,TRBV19,TGTGCCAGTAGTAGCACAGGGGTGAGCACAGATACGCAGTATTTT,CASSSTGVSTDTQYF
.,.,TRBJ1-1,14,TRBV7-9,TGTGCCAGCAGCTTAGTACAGGGTCCCGTTGAAGCTTTCTTT,CASSLVQGPVEAFF
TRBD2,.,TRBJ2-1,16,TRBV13,TGTGCCAGCAGCTCGAAACTAGCGGGGGCCTACAATGAGCAGTTCTTC,CASSSKLAGAYNEQFF
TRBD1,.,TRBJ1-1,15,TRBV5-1,TGCGCCAGCAGCTTGGAGGGGGCACGGAACACTGAAGCTTTCTTT,CASSLEGARNTEAFF
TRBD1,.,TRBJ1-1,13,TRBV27,TGTGCCAGCGCCTCACAGGGGAGGACTGAAGCTTTCTTT,CASASQGRTEAFF
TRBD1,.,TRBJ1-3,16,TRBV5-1,TGCGCCAGCAGCTTGGATGGGACAGACTCTGGAAACACCATATATTTT,CASSLDGTDSGNTIYF
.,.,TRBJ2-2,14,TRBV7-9,TGTGCCAGCAGCTTCAAGTTACTTAGCGGGGAGCTGTTTTTT,CASSFKLLSGELFF
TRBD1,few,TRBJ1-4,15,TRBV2,TGTGCCAGCAAGGGACAGGGGGCTGCTAATGAAAAACTGTTTTTT,CASKGQGAANEKLFF